The clone carrying this T cell receptor beta chain was recorded at least ten times. Its specificity is unknown. The entry originates in a study of T-cell reconstitution after alpha-beta-depleted transplantation in children. Findings of the study overall: There were some patients whose high TCRbeta diversity at day 60 came from surviving recipient T cells and thymic progenitors.

The TCRbeta library incorporated unique molecular identifiers. One entry per CDR3 protein results from TCRdb running MiXCR on the PCR reads. The sample yields over 150,000 distinct CDR3 sequences, approximately 6.8% seen once. V was clipped by 7 bases and J by 2 bases, with 12 bases between them. The CDR3 covers 13 residues. Sequenced material: PBMCs, taken before TCRalphabeta/CD19-depleted stem cell transplant. The rearrangement joins TRBV12-3 or TRBV12-4 to TRBJ2-7; D might be TRBD1 or TRBD2, each matching 5 bases. This TCR was sampled from a girl less than two years old with combined immunodeficiency, due to receive a stem cell transplant. The CDR3 protein is CASTRGPPYEQYF. The DNA for the CDR3 is TGTGCCAGCACGAGGGGTCCCCCCTACGAGCAGTACTTC.